The 10 T cell receptor beta chains presented below share a single source sample, sequenced in a study of molecular identifiers for immune sequencing clone quantification. TCRdb reprocessed the PCR reads via MiXCR and lists one record per CDR3 protein. The profile covers approximately 54,000 distinct CDR3 sequences, with less than 25% appearing a single time and around 2% taken by the ten largest. The sequencing input was naive CD8+ T cells from blood, with Jurkat cell RNA spiked in. This sample's subset: FACS-sorted CD8+CD4-CCR7+CD45RA+ naive T cells. The receptors stem from a human donor in good health. Some libraries in this study had Jurkat cell RNA spiked in.

This clonotype has a single count. A much larger clone sits a single nucleotide away, making a read error possible. V is TRBV5-3 and J is TRBJ2-1; no firm D call. TRBV5-3 is placed among ORFs of uncertain function. The CDR3 spans 15 residues. Trimming stripped 8 bases from V and 0 bases from J, with 15 bases between. This CDR3 reads CASSNGRSSYNEQFF. The DNA for the CDR3 is TGTGCCAGCAGCAACGGACGGAGCTCCTACAATGAGCAGTTCTTC.

This clonotype was detected many times. The V and J genes are TRBV29-1 and TRBJ1-1; D is unresolved. V dropped 5 bases and J dropped 7 bases, with 8 bases sitting between them. The V gene's germline CDR1 is SQVTM and CDR2 ANQGSEA. This CDR3 region has 10 residues. The CDR3 DNA follows: TGCAGCGTTATGGAAATTGAAGCTTTCTTT. This sequence encodes CSVMEIEAFF.

As regards this clonotype: This may be a read error: a much more frequent sequence differs by one nucleotide. Because it lacks the conserved phenylalanine or tryptophan at the end, this CDR3 is likely a read error. The rearrangement links TRBV3-1 to TRBJ2-5; perhaps TRBD2 as D (5 bases). Germline V gene lookup returns CDR1 LGHDT and CDR2 YNNKEL (reference sequence). V was trimmed by 1 base and J by 0 bases, leaving 12 bases between them. This CDR3 has 16 residues. CDR3 residues: CASSQVLASYQETQYL. CDR3 bases: TGTGCCAGCAGCCAAGTTTTAGCGAGTTACCAAGAGACCCAGTACCTC.

This clonotype was recorded many times. V is TRBV12-3 or TRBV12-4 and J is TRBJ2-6; D remains unclear. The germline V and J ends were trimmed by 5 bases and 0 bases, with 8 bases remaining between them. The CDR3 loop spans 15 amino acids. The CDR3 protein is CASSTDFSGANVLTF. The CDR3 DNA reads TGTGCCAGCAGTACCGACTTCTCTGGGGCCAACGTCCTGACTTTC.

This clonotype was found many times. V gene TRBV4-1 combines with J gene TRBJ1-5; D uncertain. The V and J ends lost 2 bases and 7 bases respectively, with 15 bases between them. The CDR3 has 15 amino acids. Germline V lookup: CDR1 MGHRA, CDR2 YSYEKL. The CDR3 loop is CASSQSAGGGQPQHF. DNA of the CDR3: TGCGCCAGCAGCCAAAGTGCAGGCGGAGGGCAGCCCCAGCATTTT.

As regards this clonotype: The conserved phenylalanine or tryptophan normally closing the CDR3 is absent here, so this likely arose from a read error. V gene TRBV5-6 combines with J gene TRBJ2-2, with D possibly TRBD1 on 5 matching bases. Germline V gene sequence: CDR1 SGHDT, CDR2 YYEEEE. The V and J ends lost 4 bases and 11 bases respectively, with 18 bases between them. The CDR3 is made up of 14 amino acids. CDR3 bases: TGTGCCAGCAGCACAGGTTACAGCGTCGGAGAGCTGTTTGTT. It specifies CASSTGYSVGELFV.

Remarks on this clonotype: Germline is not matched at one junction end, which may reflect a read error. The rearrangement uses TRBV28 and TRBJ2-1; weak D call: TRBD2 (6 bases). Germline V gene lookup returns CDR1 MDHEN and CDR2 SYDVKM. The CDR3 covers 15 residues. The CDR3 protein is CASSPLAVFYSEQFF. The CDR3 coding sequence is TGTGCCAGCAGTCCATTAGCGGTTTTCTACAGTGAGCAGTTCTTC.

The V gene is TRBV27, the J gene TRBJ1-2; 7 bases map to TRBD1. The CDR3 totals 13 residues. The germline CDR1 and CDR2 sequences are MNHEY and SMNVEV (reference sequence). V was clipped by 8 bases and J by 0 bases; unmatched bases: 3. CDR3: CASRDRANYGYTF. The CDR3 nucleotides read TGTGCCAGCCGGGACAGAGCTAACTATGGCTACACCTTC.

This clonotype has ten or more counts. CDR3 amino acids: CASSNDIAGGSTDTQYF. CDR3 in DNA: TGTGCCAGCAGTAACGATATAGCGGGAGGAAGCACAGATACGCAGTATTTT. This rearrangement joins TRBV2 to TRBJ2-3; 10 nucleotides align to TRBD2. CDR1 SNHLY and CDR2 FYNNEI come from the germline V gene. The CDR3 is 17 amino acids. The V and J ends lost 5 bases and 0 bases, in that order; junction bases with no gene match: 8.

This clonotype was detected only a few times. V gene TRBV7-9 combines with J gene TRBJ2-1, with D maybe TRBD2 (6 bases). The V end lost 4 bases, the J end lost 5 bases, and 18 bases lay between the germline ends. Germline CDR1 is SEHNR and CDR2 is FQNEAQ (reference sequence). The CDR3 extends over 16 amino acids. CDR3 bases: TGTGCCAGCAGCTCGCCCCAGGCTAGCGCGCACAATGAGCAGTTCTTC. This translates into CASSSPQASAHNEQFF. Full variable domain (rest looked up from reference TRBV7-9 and TRBJ2-1): DTGVSQNPRHKITKRGQNVTFRCDPISEHNRLYWYRQTLGQGPEFLTYFQNEAQLEKSRLLSDRFSAERPKGSFSTLEIQRTEQGDSAMYLCASSSPQASAHNEQFFGPGTRLTVL.